These 19 T cell receptor beta chains were sequenced from one sample in a study of blood T cell repertoires in COVID-19. Assay used: immunoSEQ multiplex PCR; TCRdb lists only in-frame clones, some missing. The sample carries roughly 60,000 clones, 90% recorded once. The sample taken for sequencing was peripheral blood. Receptors were obtained from a woman aged 80 or older with active COVID-19.

This chain links TRBV7-8 with TRBJ1-1; 8 bases align to TRBD1. Germline V gene sequence: CDR1 SGHVS, CDR2 FQNEAQ. CDR3 length equals 14 residues. With V trimmed by 0 bases and J by 14 bases, 11 bases remained unmatched. Here the CDR3 reads CASSLAGRGPPLFF. For the CDR3, the DNA is TGTGCCAGCAGCTTAGCGGGCAGGGGGCCCCCTTTGTTCTTT.

V usage is TRBV5-4 and J usage is TRBJ2-3; unclear D gene. Germline-derived CDR1 and CDR2 are SGHNT and YYREEE (reference sequence). This CDR3 has 13 amino acids. The V and J ends lost 7 bases and 1 base respectively, with 10 bases between them. The CDR3 nucleotides are TGTGCCAGCGCAGGCTGGCGCACAGATACGCAGTATTTT. Its protein product is CASAGWRTDTQYF.

This clone was detected only a few times. The chain joins TRBV2 to TRBJ1-3; D gene ambiguous. The CDR3 covers 14 residues. Germline CDR1 is SNHLY and CDR2 is FYNNEI. The V end lost 2 bases, the J end lost 4 bases, and 9 bases lay between the germline ends. The CDR3 sequence: CASSEFESGNTIYF. The DNA of the CDR3 is TGTGCCAGCAGTGAATTCGAGTCGGGAAACACCATATATTTT.

The J gene is TRBJ2-5, the V gene TRBV6-4; D is perhaps TRBD2 (5 bases). This CDR3 is built from 15 residues. Germline V gene sequence: CDR1 MRHNA, CDR2 SNTAGT. Trimming left V 8 bases short and J 2 bases short, with 18 bases between. The CDR3 loop is CASSREMDVQETQYF. The CDR3 DNA follows: TGTGCCAGCTCCCGGGAAATGGACGTACAAGAGACCCAGTACTTC.

CDR3 protein: CASSPRDRGYYEQYF. DNA for the CDR3: TGTGCCAGCAGTCCCAGGGACAGGGGATACTACGAGCAGTACTTC. This chain links TRBV2 with TRBJ2-7; 10 bases are shared with TRBD1. Germline lookup yields CDR1 SNHLY and CDR2 FYNNEI. V trimming: 5 bases; J trimming: 3 bases; junction bases outside the gene matches: 7. The CDR3 has 15 residues.

V is TRBV4-1 and J is TRBJ2-5; 9 bases map to TRBD1. V lost 2 bases to trimming and J lost 5 bases; unmatched junction nucleotides: 12. Per germline, CDR1 MGHRA and CDR2 YSYEKL. This CDR3 contains 17 residues. Written as DNA, the CDR3 is TGCGCCAGCAGCCAACGGAACTCCGGGACAGGGTTGGAGACCCAGTACTTC. Amino acids: CASSQRNSGTGLETQYF.

The chain is built from TRBV6-5 and TRBJ1-1; 8 bases agree with TRBD1. Looked up from germline, CDR1 is MNHEY and CDR2 is SVGAGI. V was pared by 2 bases and J by 5 bases, with 10 bases of the junction left unmatched. The CDR3 has 16 residues. Here the CDR3 DNA reads TGTGCCAGCAGTTACCATACGACAGGGGTCCCAACTGAAGCTTTCTTT. Its protein is CASSYHTTGVPTEAFF.

This chain uses TRBV15 with TRBJ1-5; 7 bases match TRBD1. The ends lost 3 bases at V and 5 bases at J; junction bases unmatched: 10. The CDR3 loop spans 16 amino acids. Germline assignment: CDR1 LNHNV and CDR2 YYDKDF (reference sequence). CDR3 region: CATSRRKQGGDQPQHF. In DNA, the CDR3 is TGTGCCACCAGCAGGCGAAAGCAAGGGGGCGATCAGCCCCAGCATTTT.

The V gene is TRBV7-9, the J gene TRBJ2-5, with D unresolved. Germline V lookup: CDR1 SEHNR, CDR2 FQNEAQ (reference sequence). Between the trimmed V and J ends, which lost 10 bases and 5 bases, there was a span of 14 bases. This CDR3 has 12 amino acids. CDR3 region: CATELLEETQYF. The CDR3 nucleotides are TGTGCCACCGAGCTCTTGGAGGAGACCCAGTACTTC. Full variable domain (rest looked up from reference TRBV7-9 and TRBJ2-5): DTGVSQNPRHKITKRGQNVTFRCDPISEHNRLYWYRQTLGQGPEFLTYFQNEAQLEKSRLLSDRFSAERPKGSFSTLEIQRTEQGDSAMYLCATELLEETQYFGPGTRLLVL.

In DNA, the CDR3 is TGTGCCAGCAGTCTAACCGGACAATATAATGAAAAACTGTTTTTT. It translates to CASSLTGQYNEKLFF. This chain links TRBV6-5 with TRBJ1-4; weak D call: TRBD1 (5 bases). This CDR3 has 15 residues. The germline V gene has CDR1 MNHEY and CDR2 SVGAGI. V gave up 5 bases and J gave up 4 bases, with 14 bases separating them.

The gene calls are TRBV28 and TRBJ2-5; tentative D call: TRBD1 (6 bases). V shed 3 bases and J shed 3 bases, with 20 bases lying between them. The CDR3 is made up of 17 amino acids. The germline gives CDR1 MDHEN, CDR2 SYDVKM. In DNA form, the CDR3 reads TGTGCCAGCAGTTTCACAGGGACGAAGGCTTGGGAAGAGACCCAGTACTTC. It yields the protein CASSFTGTKAWEETQYF.

The chain employs TRBV3-1 (or the pseudogene TRBV3-2) and TRBJ2-2; the D is unclear. V lost 0 bases and J 8 bases, leaving 7 bases between the germline ends. Germline V gives CDR1 LGHDT, CDR2 YNNKEL (reference sequence). This CDR3 contains 13 residues. CDR3 DNA sequence: TGTGCCAGCAGCCAAGATCTAGATGGGGAGCTGTTTTTT. Translating gives CASSQDLDGELFF.

The chain combines TRBV27 with TRBJ2-2; TRBD2 matches 10 bases. CDR3 length: 15 residues. V lost 6 bases and J lost 4; bases outside the gene matches: 5. Germline V lookup: CDR1 MNHEY, CDR2 SMNVEV (reference sequence). The CDR3: CASSRTSGFTGELFF. The CDR3 nucleotides are TGTGCCAGCAGCCGGACTAGCGGCTTCACCGGGGAGCTGTTTTTT.

V usage is TRBV30 and J usage is TRBJ1-1; 8 bases agree with TRBD1. The CDR3 runs 12 residues. Germline V gene lookup returns CDR1 GTSNPN and CDR2 SVGIG (reference sequence). J gave up 6 bases and V 7 bases, and 7 bases lay outside the gene matches. CDR3 loop: CAFRGRGAEAFF. In DNA, the CDR3 is TGTGCCTTCAGGGGGCGCGGTGCTGAAGCTTTCTTT.

The V gene is TRBV3-1 (or the pseudogene TRBV3-2), the J gene TRBJ2-3, with D unresolved. This CDR3 is built from 14 residues. Trimming left V 1 base short and J 9 bases short, with 14 bases between. Germline V gene sequence: CDR1 LGHDT, CDR2 YNNKEL (reference sequence). The DNA for the CDR3 is TGTGCCAGCAGCCAAGGGCCCCTAGGTACAACGCAGTATTTT. Amino acids: CASSQGPLGTTQYF.

This chain connects TRBV5-4 to TRBJ1-1, with TRBD1 as a possible D gene (6 bases). This CDR3 comprises 14 residues. The V and J ends lost 1 base and 1 base respectively, with 8 bases between them. Per germline, CDR1 SGHNT and CDR2 YYREEE (reference sequence). CDR3 residues: CASSLLQGNTEAFF. CDR3 nucleotides: TGTGCCAGCAGCTTGTTACAGGGGAACACTGAAGCTTTCTTT.

V gene TRBV3-1 (or the pseudogene TRBV3-2) combines with J gene TRBJ2-2, with TRBD2 identical over 9 bases. This CDR3 has 14 amino acids. Germline V lookup: CDR1 LGHDT, CDR2 YNNKEL (reference sequence). The junction had 2 bases not matched to a gene; V was cut back by 6 bases and J by 3 bases. The CDR3 reads CASRRGGDTGELFF. In nucleotides, the CDR3 is TGTGCCAGCAGGCGCGGGGGGGACACCGGGGAGCTGTTTTTT.

The gene calls are TRBV30 and TRBJ2-1, with D uncertain. CDR1 is GTSNPN and CDR2 is SVGIG in the germline V gene (reference sequence). The CDR3 is made up of 13 amino acids. V lost 8 bases to trimming and J lost 6 bases, with 17 bases between them. The CDR3 bases are TGTGCCCCCTCCCCTTTGGCTCCCAATGAGCAGTTCTTC. Translating gives CAPSPLAPNEQFF.

This chain links TRBV5-6 with TRBJ1-1, with D unclear. Germline V lookup: CDR1 SGHDT, CDR2 YYEEEE. Trimming took off 4 bases at V and 3 bases at J, with 16 bases between the two ends. The CDR3 loop spans 15 amino acids. Written as DNA, the CDR3 is TGTGCCAGCAGCCGCATCGTCGGTGTGTACACTGAAGCTTTCTTT. Its protein product is CASSRIVGVYTEAFF.